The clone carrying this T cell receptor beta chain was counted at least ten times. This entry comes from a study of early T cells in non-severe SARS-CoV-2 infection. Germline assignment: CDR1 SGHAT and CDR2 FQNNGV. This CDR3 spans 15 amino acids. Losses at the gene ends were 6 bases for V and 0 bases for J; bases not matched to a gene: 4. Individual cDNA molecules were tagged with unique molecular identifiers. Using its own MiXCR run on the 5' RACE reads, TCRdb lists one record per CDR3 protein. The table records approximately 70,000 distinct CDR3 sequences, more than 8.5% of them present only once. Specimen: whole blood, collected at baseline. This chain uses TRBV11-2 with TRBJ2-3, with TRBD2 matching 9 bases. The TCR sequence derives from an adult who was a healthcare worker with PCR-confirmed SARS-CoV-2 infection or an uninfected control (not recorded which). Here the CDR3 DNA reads TGTGCCAGCAGTCGGACTAGCGTGAGCACAGATACGCAGTATTTT. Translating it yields CASSRTSVSTDTQYF.